This TCR beta chain is from a study of cytomegalovirus exposure and HLA in healthy donors. Study details: A prior study identified approximately 110 million unique TCR beta sequences from roughly 170 million T cells.

The PCR employed 60 Vbeta primers together with 13 Jbeta primers. Assay: immunoSEQ multiplex PCR; the TCRdb copy retains only in-frame clones and omits some. The sample holds roughly 200,000 clones, around 81% seen once. Whole-study findings and limits: Indistinguishable V segments, including TRBV6-2 and TRBV6-3, were excluded. The study found most TCR sequences rare, yet found some public TCRs in many donors.

This clone was detected once. The antigen is undetermined. Germline V gives CDR1 SGHTA, CDR2 FQGNSA. CDR3 length: 13 amino acids. Deletions cut 7 bases from V and 4 bases from J, with 13 bases between. The chain links TRBV7-2 to TRBJ2-5, with D tentatively TRBD1 (5 bases). The receptor's source is a man aged 40-49 years in good health and CMV-seronegative. The specimen was PBMCs. CDR3 residues: CASNRGPTETQYF. CDR3 nucleotide sequence: TGTGCCAGCAATAGGGGCCCGACAGAGACCCAGTACTTC.